The rows below give T cell receptor beta chains drawn from one sample of a study of CD8 T cells in ankylosing spondylitis. Using its own MiXCR run on the 5' RACE reads, TCRdb lists one record per CDR3 protein. The sample contains over 450,000 distinct CDR3 sequences, about an eighth of which appear only once. Specimen: blood, either unsorted or a sorted T cell fraction (not recorded which). The source of these receptors is a male donor with ankylosing spondylitis. CDR3s include the opening cysteine and the closing phenylalanine or tryptophan. Fields, in order: CDR3 length, J gene, clone size, D gene, V gene, CDR3 DNA, CDR3 protein. D genes are given only for firm matches. Expanded clones are given a class, and other clones once, few, many or no size at all.

>15|TRBJ2-3|few|TRBD2|TRBV20-1
TGCAGTGCTGGCCCGACTAGCGGGTTTATTGATACGCAGTATTTT
CSAGPTSGFIDTQYF
>15|TRBJ2-1|many|TRBD1|TRBV27
TGTGCCAGCAGTTGGACAGGGGGTGGTGTCAATGAGCAGTTCTTC
CASSWTGGGVNEQFF
>13|TRBJ1-4|few|-|TRBV20-1
TGCAGTGCTAGTCAGTCAACTAATGAAAAACTGTTTTTT
CSASQSTNEKLFF
>15|TRBJ2-1|-|-|TRBV20-1
TGCAGTGCTAGAGATCGATGGTCCGTCTACAATGAGCAGTTCTTC
CSARDRWSVYNEQFF
>15|TRBJ2-7|-|TRBD2|TRBV3-1
TGTGCCAGCAGCCAAGAACTAGCGGGACTACTGGAGCAGTACTTC
CASSQELAGLLEQYF
>13|TRBJ2-1|few|TRBD1|TRBV25-1
TGTGCCAGCGGCTACAGGGGATACAATGAGCAGTTCTTC
CASGYRGYNEQFF
>14|TRBJ1-2|-|-|TRBV19
TGTGCCAGTAGTATAGGGGGCGAGGAGAGCGGCTACACCTTC
CASSIGGEESGYTF
>14|TRBJ1-3|-|TRBD1|TRBV28
TGTGCCAGCCGGGACAGCGACTCTGGAAACACCATATATTTT
CASRDSDSGNTIYF
>15|TRBJ2-3|-|TRBD2|TRBV3-1
TGTGCCAGCAGCCAAGTGGGCGGGAGTATCGATACGCAGTATTTT
CASSQVGGSIDTQYF
>20|TRBJ2-2|once|TRBD2|TRBV6-2/TRBV6-3
TGTGCCAGCAGCCGGACTAGCGGGACCCGTACTAACCTAGGCACCGGGGAGCTGTTTTTT
CASSRTSGTRTNLGTGELFF
>14|TRBJ2-3|-|TRBD2|TRBV7-9
TGTGCCAGCAGCTTAGGCGGGAGTGCAGATACGCAGTATTTT
CASSLGGSADTQYF
>16|TRBJ2-1|few|-|TRBV5-1
TGCGCCAGCAGCTTCGATCTCCGGGACGGAGACAATGAGCAGTTCTTC
CASSFDLRDGDNEQFF
>15|TRBJ2-2|many|TRBD1|TRBV27
TGTGCCAGCAGTTTAGGACAGGTCGAAACGGGGGAGCTGTTTTTT
CASSLGQVETGELFF
>13|TRBJ2-5|-|-|TRBV20-1
TGCAGTGCTAGAGAAAACCCTTCGGGCTTCCAGTACTTC
CSARENPSGFQYF
>17|TRBJ2-3|few|-|TRBV7-2
TGTGCCAGCAGCTCGCCCCGGGCCCCCTTAAGCACAGATACGCAGTATTTT
CASSSPRAPLSTDTQYF
>15|TRBJ2-2|few|TRBD2|TRBV11-2
TGTGCCAGCGGTTTGGATCTAGCGGGACCCGGGGAGCTGTTTTTT
CASGLDLAGPGELFF
>18|TRBJ1-2|few|TRBD1|TRBV10-3
TGTGCCATCAGTGAGGGACAGGGGGCCGGCGGCAAAAACTATGGCTACACCTTC
CAISEGQGAGGKNYGYTF
>15|TRBJ2-3|-|TRBD1|TRBV7-2
TGTGCCAGCAGCCCAGACAGGGGTAGTGCAGATACGCAGTATTTT
CASSPDRGSADTQYF
>13|TRBJ1-5|few|-|TRBV12-3/TRBV12-4
TGTGCCAGCAGTTTAGGAGGCTGGTGGCCCCAGCATTTT
CASSLGGWWPQHF
>21|TRBJ2-5|-|TRBD2|TRBV29-1
TGCAGCGTTGAAGCGATGCGACGGGCTAGCGGGAGGGTTCCAAGTTCAGAGACCCAGTACTTC
CSVEAMRRASGRVPSSETQYF
>17|TRBJ2-1|-|TRBD2|TRBV6-2/TRBV6-3
TGTGCCAGCAGCCACCTGGAGGGGCGGGAGGGCTCTGATGAGCAGTTCTTC
CASSHLEGREGSDEQFF
>15|TRBJ2-1|-|-|TRBV6-1
TGTGCCAGCAGCCCTTCTTACAGCTCCTACAATGAGCAGTTCTTC
CASSPSYSSYNEQFF
>14|TRBJ2-5|few|TRBD2|TRBV11-2
TGTGCCAGCAGCTTAGTGGGACTAGTGGTGACCCAGTACTTC
CASSLVGLVVTQYF
>19|TRBJ2-2|-|-|TRBV20-1
TGCAGTGCTAGAGAGTCAGATTTATTCGGAAGGTCCAACACCGGGGAGCTGTTTTTT
CSARESDLFGRSNTGELFF
>14|TRBJ2-1|-|-|TRBV5-1
TGCGCCAGCAGCTTATCCAGGGATTACAATGAGCAGTTCTTC
CASSLSRDYNEQFF
>14|TRBJ2-7|-|TRBD2|TRBV20-1
TGCAGTGCGGGACTAGCGGGAGTAGGGTACGAGCAGTACTTC
CSAGLAGVGYEQYF
>12|TRBJ1-1|-|TRBD1|TRBV27
TGTGCCAGCAGCTCGACAGGGGAGGGTTATTTCTTT
CASSSTGEGYFF
>12|TRBJ1-1|few|-|TRBV12-3/TRBV12-4
TGTGCCAGCACCCAGGGACCCGACAAAGCTTTCTTT
CASTQGPDKAFF
>14|TRBJ2-5|few|TRBD1|TRBV13
TGTGCCAGCAGCTTAGAGGGGGCCCCGGCGACCCAGTACTTC
CASSLEGAPATQYF
>12|TRBJ2-1|-|TRBD2|TRBV29-1
TGCAGCGGGACTAGCGGGACCTATGAGCAGTTCTTC
CSGTSGTYEQFF
>14|TRBJ1-1|few|TRBD1|TRBV6-2/TRBV6-3
TGTGCCAGCAGTTCGAGGGGGCCTTTTGTTGAAGCTTTCTTT
CASSSRGPFVEAFF
>15|TRBJ1-3|-|-|TRBV3-1
TGTGCCAGCAGCCCACACGGGCCCTCTGGAAACACCATATATTTT
CASSPHGPSGNTIYF
>13|TRBJ1-2|few|-|TRBV5-1
TGCGCCAGCAGCTTGGAAAGGAAAGGCGGATACACCTTC
CASSLERKGGYTF
>15|TRBJ1-1|few|-|TRBV5-4
TGTGCCAGCAGCTTGGTTAGTAACAGCCCCTTAGAAGCTTTCTTT
CASSLVSNSPLEAFF
>14|TRBJ2-5|-|TRBD2|TRBV5-1
TGCGCCAGCAGCACCGGGACTAACCAAGAGACCCAGTACTTC
CASSTGTNQETQYF
>14|TRBJ2-5|many|-|TRBV3-1
TGTGCCAGCAGCCATTGGGAGCGTCAAGAGACCCAGTACTTC
CASSHWERQETQYF
>13|TRBJ2-3|few|-|TRBV20-1
TGCAGTGCCCACTACCTCGCTAGAGATACGCAGTATTTT
CSAHYLARDTQYF
>15|TRBJ2-1|few|-|TRBV30
TGTGCCTGGAGTGTACAGGAGGGTTCCTACAATGAGCAGTTCTTC
CAWSVQEGSYNEQFF
>15|TRBJ2-1|many|-|TRBV27
TGTGCCAGCAGTCTAGACAGGCCGGCCGGAAATGAGCAGTTCTTC
CASSLDRPAGNEQFF
>14|TRBJ1-2|few|-|TRBV25-1
TGTGCCAGCAGTGAACAGGGACCTAACTATGGCTACACCTTC
CASSEQGPNYGYTF
>13|TRBJ2-7|-|-|TRBV6-2/TRBV6-3
TGTGCCAGCAGCAGGGACACCACCTACGAGCAGTACTTC
CASSRDTTYEQYF
>16|TRBJ2-7|-|TRBD2|TRBV4-2
TGTGCCAGCAGCCAAGTCGTGAGCGGGAGCCCCTACGAGCAGTACTTC
CASSQVVSGSPYEQYF
>15|TRBJ2-5|-|TRBD1|TRBV14
TGTGCCAGCAGCCTCCGCCCAGGGGGCCAAGAGACCCAGTACTTC
CASSLRPGGQETQYF
>14|TRBJ1-1|many|-|TRBV29-1
TGCAGCGTTTACCCGCAGGGGATGAACACTGAAGCTTTCTTT
CSVYPQGMNTEAFF
>14|TRBJ1-2|-|-|TRBV5-1
TGCGCCAGCCGTGATTCCCAGGGATTTGGTGGCTACACCTTC
CASRDSQGFGGYTF
>15|TRBJ1-5|-|-|TRBV16
TGTGCCAGCAGCCAATGGTCGGCAGGAAATCAGCCCCAGCATTTT
CASSQWSAGNQPQHF
>19|TRBJ2-4|-|-|TRBV27
TGTGCCAGCAGGCCCCAGCTCATTTCTCTCCAATCTGCCAAAAACATTCAGTACTTC
CASRPQLISLQSAKNIQYF
>12|TRBJ2-7|few|TRBD1|TRBV30
TGTGCCTCCGGGACAGGAGCCTACGAGCAGTACTTC
CASGTGAYEQYF
>16|TRBJ2-3|few|-|TRBV11-2
TGTGCCAGCAGCTTAGAGGTGACTAGACCCTGGGATACGCAGTATTTT
CASSLEVTRPWDTQYF
>15|TRBJ1-2|-|TRBD1|TRBV7-9
TGTGCCAGCAGCTTAGGAAGGACAGGGGATTATGGCTACACCTTC
CASSLGRTGDYGYTF
>15|TRBJ2-7|many|-|TRBV24-1
TGTGCCACCAGTGGCCAGGGACCAGGTTTCTACGAGCAGTACTTC
CATSGQGPGFYEQYF
>17|TRBJ2-2|many|TRBD2|TRBV5-1
TGCGCCAGCAGCTTGAGCGGGAGGGCCCGGAACACCGGGGAGCTGTTTTTT
CASSLSGRARNTGELFF
>16|TRBJ1-4|few|TRBD1|TRBV5-1
TGCGCCAGCAGCTATGAACCGGGACAGATTAATGAAAAACTGTTTTTT
CASSYEPGQINEKLFF
>14|TRBJ1-1|few|-|TRBV7-2
TGTGCCAGCAGCTTAATCGGAGGGTACACTGAAGCTTTCTTT
CASSLIGGYTEAFF
>12|TRBJ2-7|few|-|TRBV12-3/TRBV12-4
TGTGCCAGCAGACAAGCCATCCACGAGCAGTACTTC
CASRQAIHEQYF
>14|TRBJ1-1|few|-|TRBV29-1
TGCAGCGTTGCCAAACAGGGACGGGACACTGAAGCTTTCTTT
CSVAKQGRDTEAFF
>15|TRBJ1-2|many|TRBD1|TRBV27
TGTGCCAGCAGTTCAGCGGGACAGGGGGCGAGGGGCTACACCTTC
CASSSAGQGARGYTF
>15|TRBJ2-2|many|-|TRBV5-1
TGCGCCAGCAGCTTGCAGGAGGCGGACACCGGGGAGCTGTTTTTT
CASSLQEADTGELFF